This T cell receptor beta chain appears in the sequencing data of a study of cytomegalovirus exposure and HLA in healthy donors. PCR involved 60 Vbeta and 13 Jbeta primers. Clones were read by immunoSEQ multiplex PCR, and TCRdb kept only the in-frame ones, dropping some. The data show 100,000 to 150,000 clones, and the top ten clones hold around 1.5%. Healthy bone marrow donors supplied every sample. The CDR3 covers 15 residues. Germline loops: CDR1 SGHAT, CDR2 FQNNGV. V was shortened by 3 bases and J by 2 bases, with 13 bases between the two germline ends. A remark on this clone: Its antigen is unknown.

Findings and limits, study-wide: In the analysis, some V segments, TRBV6-2 and TRBV6-3 included, were excluded as indistinguishable.

The V call is TRBV11-2, the J call TRBJ1-1; D perhaps matches TRBD1 (6 bases). The clonotype comes from a woman in her thirties or forties in good health and CMV-seronegative. The source material was PBMCs. This CDR3 is CASSFRTDLNTEAFF. CDR3 nucleotides: TGTGCCAGCAGCTTTCGGACAGACCTTAACACTGAAGCTTTCTTT. Filled out from reference TRBV11-2 and TRBJ1-1, the complete variable domain reads EAGVAQSPRYKIIEKRQSVAFWCNPISGHATLYWYQQILGQGPKLLIQFQNNGVVDDSQLPKDRFSAERLKGVDSTLKIQPAKLEDSAVYLCASSFRTDLNTEAFFGQGTRLTVV.